What follows are 10 T cell receptor beta chains derived from one specimen sequenced in a study of beta chain features in type 1 diabetes. Study-level results: TCRB CDR3s were moderately but significantly shorter in Type 1 diabetes patients in all four CD4+ subsets.

The whole isolated RNA underwent reverse transcription, so sequencing captured expressed TCRB transcripts. Data came from immunoSEQ multiplex PCR; TCRdb stores just in-frame clones and leaves some out. The data show approximately 260,000 clones, around 21% seen once. Their cognate antigens are unknown. Input material: naive CD4+ T cells from blood. These receptors were taken from a woman in her 40s with type 1 diabetes.

This clone was found a few times. This sequence joins TRBV5-1 and TRBJ2-7; 11 bases map to TRBD2. Germline CDR1 reads SGHRS; CDR2 reads YFSETQ. CDR3 length: 14 residues. Germline trimming cut 3 bases from V and 6 bases from J; bases unmatched to any gene: 5. The CDR3 here is CASSSTSGSGEQYF. The CDR3 DNA follows: TGCGCCAGCAGCTCCACTAGCGGGAGTGGCGAGCAGTACTTC. Full variable domain (outside the CDR3, taken from reference TRBV5-1 and TRBJ2-7): KAGVTQTPRYLIKTRGQQVTLSCSPISGHRSVSWYQQTPGQGLQFLFEYFSETQRNKGNFPGRFSGRQFSNSRSEMNVSTLELGDSALYLCASSSTSGSGEQYFGPGTRLTVT.

The rearrangement links TRBV6-6 to TRBJ2-3; D gene uncertain. V dropped 7 bases and J dropped 3 bases, with 17 bases sitting between them. The CDR3 is 15 residues long. The germline CDR1 and CDR2 sequences are MNHNY and SVGAGI (reference sequence). CDR3 bases: TGTGCCAGCACCCAAAGTTCACAGCTTACAGATACGCAGTATTTT. This sequence encodes CASTQSSQLTDTQYF.

This clone was counted only a few times. The chain is built from TRBV9 and TRBJ2-1; 7 bases line up with TRBD2. The CDR3 has 15 amino acids. V gave up 4 bases and J gave up 0 bases; unmatched junction bases: 4. Germline CDR1 SGDLS, CDR2 YYNGEE. As DNA, the CDR3 is TGTGCCAGCAGCTCGAGCGGGGTCTCCTACAATGAGCAGTTCTTC. As protein: CASSSSGVSYNEQFF.

The rearrangement links TRBV7-2 to TRBJ2-2, with D perhaps matching TRBD1 (5 bases). With 2 bases removed from V and 2 bases from J, the gap between germline ends came to 9 bases. The germline V gene has CDR1 SGHTA and CDR2 FQGNSA. This CDR3 has 15 residues. CDR3 loop: CASSLRQGNTGELFF. In DNA, the CDR3 is TGTGCCAGCAGCTTAAGGCAGGGTAACACCGGGGAGCTGTTTTTT.

There are a few counts of this clone. The CDR3 loop is CASSERLAGGSHEQYF. The CDR3 DNA reads as TGCGCCAGCAGCGAGCGACTAGCGGGAGGGTCCCACGAGCAGTACTTC. The gene calls are TRBV4-3 and TRBJ2-7; 14 bases are shared with TRBD2. This CDR3 comprises 16 residues. V lost 5 bases, J lost 5 bases, and 8 bases stayed unmatched. CDR1 is LGHNA, CDR2 YSLEER, per germline.

This clone appeared a few times. This chain joins TRBV15 and TRBJ1-2; D is uncertain. The CDR3 consists of 12 residues. The V end lost 8 bases, the J end lost 4 bases, and 11 bases lay between the germline ends. Per the germline V gene, CDR1 is LNHNV and CDR2 is YYDKDF (reference sequence). The CDR3 DNA follows: TGTGCCACCTCGAGTACGGGCTATGGCTACACCTTC. Amino acids: CATSSTGYGYTF.

Only a few counts were recorded for this clone. The chain couples TRBV4-2 to TRBJ1-1; TRBD1 aligns across 7 bases. This CDR3 is built from 15 residues. In germline, CDR1 is LGHNA, CDR2 YNFKEQ. The V and J ends lost 0 bases and 7 bases, in that order; junction bases with no gene match: 8. CDR3 region: CASSQDKTGTVEAFF. CDR3 DNA sequence: TGTGCCAGCAGCCAAGATAAGACAGGGACTGTTGAAGCTTTCTTT.

The CDR3 DNA is TGTGCCAGCACGACTAGCGGGGTAACAGAGACCCAGTACTTC. Protein product: CASTTSGVTETQYF. V and J are TRBV6-6 and TRBJ2-5; 11 bases are a match to TRBD2. CDR1 is MNHNY and CDR2 is SVGAGI in the germline V gene (reference sequence). The J segment lost 4 bases and the V segment lost 7 bases, leaving 5 bases of the junction unmatched. The CDR3 totals 14 residues.

This clone appeared a few times. The chain is built from TRBV18 and TRBJ2-7; TRBD2 might be the D (6 bases). Trimming pared 3 bases from V and 3 bases from J, leaving 9 bases between. The CDR3 loop spans 13 amino acids. Per germline, CDR1 KGHSH and CDR2 LQKENI. The CDR3 sequence is CASSPRDGYEQYF. CDR3 nucleotides: TGTGCCAGCTCACCGCGGGACGGCTACGAGCAGTACTTC.

This clone was seen a few times. The V call is TRBV5-4, the J call TRBJ2-7; 9 bases agree with TRBD2. With V trimmed by 2 bases and J by 1 base, 10 bases remained unmatched. Germline V gives CDR1 SGHNT, CDR2 YYREEE (reference sequence). The CDR3 consists of 17 residues. The CDR3 sequence is CASSLSSGRPSSYEQYF. The CDR3 DNA reads TGTGCCAGCAGCTTATCCAGCGGGAGGCCCTCTTCCTACGAGCAGTACTTC.